This T cell receptor beta chain is from a study of cytomegalovirus exposure and HLA in healthy donors. Study-wide findings and caveats: The study put 160 or so TCR beta chains on its list as cytomegalovirus-associated. Later work showed greater clonal expansion in HLA-associated TCR beta chains than in equally common others.

CDR3 length: 14 residues. With V trimmed by 0 bases and J by 6 bases, 2 bases remained unmatched. In germline, CDR1 is SGDLS, CDR2 YYNGEE. Comments on this clone: Its antigen is currently unknown.

Vbeta (60) and Jbeta (13) primers were used in the PCR. TCRdb's table, derived via immunoSEQ multiplex PCR, lists solely in-frame clones and lacks some. This sample has approximately 150,000 clones, with over 75% found just once. The V gene is TRBV9, the J gene TRBJ2-1, with TRBD2 identical over 8 bases. The sequence came from a woman aged 25-40 years in good health and CMV-seronegative. The sample taken for sequencing was PBMCs. The CDR3 DNA follows: TGTGCCAGCAGCGTAGGGACTAGCCCCAATGAGCAGTTCTTC. Residues: CASSVGTSPNEQFF.